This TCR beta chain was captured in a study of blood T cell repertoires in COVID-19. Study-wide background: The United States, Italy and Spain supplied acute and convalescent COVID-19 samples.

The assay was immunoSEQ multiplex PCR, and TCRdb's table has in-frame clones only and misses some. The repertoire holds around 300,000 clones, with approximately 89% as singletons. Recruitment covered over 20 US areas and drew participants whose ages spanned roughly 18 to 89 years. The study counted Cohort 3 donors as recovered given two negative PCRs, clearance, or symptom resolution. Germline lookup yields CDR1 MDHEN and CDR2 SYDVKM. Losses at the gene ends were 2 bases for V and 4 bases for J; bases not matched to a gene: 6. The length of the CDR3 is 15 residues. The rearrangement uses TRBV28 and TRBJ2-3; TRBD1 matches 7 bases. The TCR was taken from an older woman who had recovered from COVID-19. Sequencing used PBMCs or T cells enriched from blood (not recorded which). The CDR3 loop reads CASSLPLTGSDTQYF. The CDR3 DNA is TGTGCCAGCAGTTTACCCCTGACAGGGTCAGATACGCAGTATTTT.